This T cell receptor beta chain stems from a study of monozygotic twins with cystic fibrosis. Findings of the study overall: Monozygotic CF twin pairs shared significantly more nucleotide-identical clonotypes than unrelated CF individuals did.

V lost 1 base to trimming and J lost 3 bases; unmatched junction nucleotides: 0. Per the germline V gene, CDR1 is SGHVS and CDR2 is FNYEAQ. The CDR3 sequence is 13 residues long. Points on this clone: Its matching antigen is unknown.

TCRdb's table, derived via immunoSEQ multiplex PCR, lists solely in-frame clones and lacks some. The sample holds tens of thousands of clones, approximately 97% seen once. This TCR was sampled from a girl under 18 with cystic fibrosis. This rearrangement joins TRBV7-6 to TRBJ2-7; TRBD1 aligns across 7 bases. The material sequenced was blood. CDR3 residues: CASSLGDSYEQYF. The CDR3 DNA reads as TGTGCCAGCAGCTTAGGGGACAGCTACGAGCAGTACTTC.